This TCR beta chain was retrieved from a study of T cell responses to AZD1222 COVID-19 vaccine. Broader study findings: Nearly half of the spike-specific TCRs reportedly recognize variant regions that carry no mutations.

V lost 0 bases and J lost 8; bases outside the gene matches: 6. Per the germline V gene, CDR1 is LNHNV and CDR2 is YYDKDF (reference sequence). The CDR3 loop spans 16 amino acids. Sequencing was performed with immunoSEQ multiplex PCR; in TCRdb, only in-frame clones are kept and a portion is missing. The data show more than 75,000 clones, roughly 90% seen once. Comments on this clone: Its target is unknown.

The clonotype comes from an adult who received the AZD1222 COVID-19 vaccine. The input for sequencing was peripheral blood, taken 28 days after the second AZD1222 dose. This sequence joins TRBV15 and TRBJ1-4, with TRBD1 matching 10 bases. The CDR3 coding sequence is TGTGCCACCAGCAGAGATCAGGGACAGGGGAGCGAAAAACTGTTTTTT. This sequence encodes CATSRDQGQGSEKLFF.